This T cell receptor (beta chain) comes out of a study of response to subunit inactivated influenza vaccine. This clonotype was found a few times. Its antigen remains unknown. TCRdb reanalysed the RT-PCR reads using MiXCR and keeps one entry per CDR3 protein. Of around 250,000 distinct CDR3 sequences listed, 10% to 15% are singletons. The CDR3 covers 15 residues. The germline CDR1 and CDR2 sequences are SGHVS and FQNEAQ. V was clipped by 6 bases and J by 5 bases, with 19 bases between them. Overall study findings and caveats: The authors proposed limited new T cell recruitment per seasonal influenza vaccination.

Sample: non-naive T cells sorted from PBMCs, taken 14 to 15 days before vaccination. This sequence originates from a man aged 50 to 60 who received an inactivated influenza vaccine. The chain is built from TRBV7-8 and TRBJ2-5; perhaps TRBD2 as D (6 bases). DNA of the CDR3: TGTGCCAGCAGTCAACGGGACTCCGTAGTCGAGACCCAGTACTTC. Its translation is CASSQRDSVVETQYF. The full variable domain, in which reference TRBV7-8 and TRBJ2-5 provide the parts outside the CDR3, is GAGVSQSPRYKVAKRGQDVALRCDPISGHVSLFWYQQALGQGPEFLTYFQNEAQLDKSGLPSDRFFAERPEGSVSTLKIQRTQQEDSAVYLCASSQRDSVVETQYFGPGTRLLVL.